What follows are 25 T cell receptor beta chains derived from one specimen sequenced in a study of CD8+CD57+ T cells in acquired aplastic anemia. The template for TCR beta VDJ and CDR3 sequence profiling was genomic DNA. TCRdb reprocessed the reads via MiXCR and lists one record per CDR3 protein. The table has 150,000 to 200,000 distinct CDR3 sequences, around 66% seen once; the top ten hold about 45%. Sequencing used sorted CD4+, CD8+, or CD8+CD57+ T cells (not recorded which) from PBMCs. The receptor source for this set is a human donor with severe aplastic anemia or a healthy control (not recorded which).

This clonotype came up once. The chain uses TRBV25-1 and TRBJ2-5; D gene ambiguous. The V gene's germline CDR1 is MGHDK and CDR2 SYGVNS. V lost 3 bases, J lost 2 bases, and 10 bases lay in between. The CDR3 extends over 14 amino acids. CDR3 nucleotides: TGTGCCAGCAGTGACCCCAAGGAACAAGAGACCCAGTACTTC. This sequence encodes CASSDPKEQETQYF. The variable domain in full, completed from reference TRBV25-1 and TRBJ2-5, reads EADIYQTPRYLVIGTGKKITLECSQTMGHDKMYWYQQDPGMELHLIHYSYGVNSTEKGDLSSESTVSRIRTEHFPLTLESARPSHTSQYLCASSDPKEQETQYFGPGTRLLVL.

The chain joins TRBV3-1 to TRBJ1-1; 7 positions match TRBD1. The germline CDR1 and CDR2 sequences are LGHDT and YNNKEL (reference sequence). CDR3 length equals 14 residues. V shed 1 base, J shed 3 bases, and the junction held 2 bases outside the gene matches. The CDR3 reads CASSQADRDTEAFF. CDR3 DNA sequence: TGTGCCAGCAGCCAAGCCGACAGGGACACTGAAGCTTTCTTT.

This chain joins TRBV6-1 and TRBJ2-5, with TRBD2 identical over 8 bases. The germline CDR1 and CDR2 sequences are MNHNS and SASEGT. Germline trimming cut 3 bases from V and 2 bases from J; bases unmatched to any gene: 5. This CDR3 contains 15 residues. CDR3 in DNA: TGTGCCAGCAGTGAGGTAGCGGGGCAGCAAGAGACCCAGTACTTC. It encodes CASSEVAGQQETQYF.

This clonotype was seen many times. Here the CDR3 DNA reads TGTGCCAGTAGTATACAAGACAGCTCCACCGGGGAGCTGTTTTTT. Its protein is CASSIQDSSTGELFF. The rearrangement uses TRBV19 and TRBJ2-2; D might be TRBD1 (5 bases). Trimming left V 2 bases short and J 4 bases short, with 11 bases between. The CDR3 is 15 residues long. Per the germline V gene, CDR1 is LNHDA and CDR2 is SQIVND (reference sequence).

The CDR3 region is CASRGQGANQPQHF. CDR3 nucleotides: TGTGCCAGCAGGGGACAGGGGGCCAATCAGCCCCAGCATTTT. The gene calls are TRBV10-3 and TRBJ1-5, with 12 bases aligning to TRBD1. J was trimmed by 3 bases and V by 10 bases; bases with no gene match: 4. Germline CDR1 is ENHRY and CDR2 is SYGVKD. The CDR3 runs 14 residues.

The chain uses TRBV9 and TRBJ2-7; 7 nucleotides match TRBD1. With V trimmed by 3 bases and J by 3 bases, 3 bases remained unmatched. Germline V gives CDR1 SGDLS, CDR2 YYNGEE. CDR3 size: 13 residues. In DNA, the CDR3 is TGTGCCAGCAGCGCCGGGACAGACTACGAGCAGTACTTC. Translating gives CASSAGTDYEQYF.

V usage is TRBV19 and J usage is TRBJ1-2; D unclear. Per the germline V gene, CDR1 is LNHDA and CDR2 is SQIVND (reference sequence). With 6 bases removed from V and 9 bases from J, the gap between germline ends came to 17 bases. The CDR3 covers 13 residues. CDR3 coding DNA: TGTGCCAGTAGCGGGGAACTCTTACATTGCTACACCTTC. This codes for CASSGELLHCYTF.

V and J are TRBV7-9 and TRBJ2-3, with TRBD2 as a possible D gene (5 bases). Trimming took off 1 base at V and 0 bases at J, with 8 bases between the two ends. This CDR3 is 15 amino acids long. Germline V gene data show CDR1 as SEHNR and CDR2 as FQNEAQ (reference sequence). CDR3 protein: CASSLESGSTDTQYF. The CDR3 DNA sequence: TGTGCCAGCAGCTTAGAAAGCGGTAGCACAGATACGCAGTATTTT.

This clonotype has just one count. V is TRBV6-5 and J is TRBJ2-7; D unresolved. CDR1 and CDR2 (germline): MNHEY, SVGAGI. With 0 bases removed from V and 11 bases from J, the gap between germline ends came to 14 bases. The CDR3 length is 13 residues. The CDR3 here is CASSYSAFVLEYF. The CDR3 DNA sequence: TGTGCCAGCAGTTACTCTGCCTTTGTATTGGAGTACTTC.

This clonotype came up a few times. The chain couples TRBV7-9 to TRBJ2-7; the match to TRBD1 covers 10 bases. Germline values: CDR1 SEHNR, CDR2 FQNEAQ (reference sequence). Trimming at V came to 5 bases and at J to 7 bases, leaving 11 bases not matched to a gene. The CDR3 has 15 amino acids. The DNA of the CDR3 is TGTGCCAGCAGCGCCTCCGACAGGGGGCAGGGGGAGCAGTACTTC. It specifies CASSASDRGQGEQYF.

This clonotype came up many times. At one end the junction does not follow the germline gene, possibly because of a read error. CDR3 amino acids: CASSLDDRSYGYTF. The CDR3 DNA follows: TGTGCCAGCAGTTTAGATGACAGGAGCTATGGCTACACCTTC. This chain joins TRBV7-9 and TRBJ1-2, with D possibly being TRBD1 (6 bases). Germline lookup yields CDR1 SEHNR and CDR2 FQNEAQ (reference sequence). This CDR3 has 14 amino acids.

The count of this clonotype is one. This chain joins TRBV24-1 and TRBJ1-2; D is undetermined. This CDR3 has 14 amino acids. Germline CDR1 reads KGHDR; CDR2 reads SFDVKD. V shed 0 bases and J shed 0 bases, with 4 bases lying between them. CDR3 coding DNA: TGTGCCACCAGTGATTTGCGTGCTAACTATGGCTACACCTTC. Translation: CATSDLRANYGYTF.

The chain links TRBV4-2 to TRBJ2-2; no clear D. The CDR3 covers 12 residues. Trimming took off 5 bases at V and 6 bases at J, with 7 bases between the two ends. CDR1 is LGHNA, CDR2 YNFKEQ, per germline. In DNA, the CDR3 is TGTGCCAGCAGCTCCCCCCCCGGGGAGCTGTTTTTT. This gives the protein CASSSPPGELFF.

This chain connects TRBV15 to TRBJ1-5; 7 bases align to TRBD1. Germline V gives CDR1 LNHNV, CDR2 YYDKDF (reference sequence). The V and J ends lost 5 bases and 6 bases, in that order; junction bases with no gene match: 10. CDR3 length: 15 amino acids. CDR3 residues: CATSVDRVNSQPQHF. CDR3 in DNA: TGTGCCACCAGCGTTGACAGGGTAAACTCTCAGCCCCAGCATTTT.

The chain joins TRBV24-1 to TRBJ2-7, with D perhaps matching TRBD2 (7 bases). Germline CDR1 KGHDR, CDR2 SFDVKD. CDR3 length: 13 residues. V lost 3 bases and J 7 bases, leaving 12 bases between the germline ends. The CDR3 bases are TGTGCCACCAGTGATATCGGGGGGCATGAGCAGTACTTC. This gives the protein CATSDIGGHEQYF.

This clonotype was counted ten times or more. The V and J genes are TRBV7-9 and TRBJ2-3; D might be TRBD2 (5 bases). Trimming took off 1 base at V and 4 bases at J, with 15 bases between the two ends. The CDR3 length is 16 residues. Germline V gives CDR1 SEHNR, CDR2 FQNEAQ (reference sequence). The CDR3 region is CASSLDGHPEADTQYF. CDR3 DNA: TGTGCCAGCAGCTTAGATGGCCACCCGGAGGCAGATACGCAGTATTTT. Filled out from reference TRBV7-9 and TRBJ2-3, the complete variable domain reads DTGVSQNPRHKITKRGQNVTFRCDPISEHNRLYWYRQTLGQGPEFLTYFQNEAQLEKSRLLSDRFSAERPKGSFSTLEIQRTEQGDSAMYLCASSLDGHPEADTQYFGPGTRLTVL.

This clonotype was detected once. This chain connects TRBV15 to TRBJ2-2; D tentatively fits TRBD1 or TRBD2 (6 bases each). The CDR3 loop spans 18 amino acids. CDR1 and CDR2 from the germline V gene are LNHNV and YYDKDF (reference sequence). V was clipped by 5 bases and J by 1 base, with 20 bases between them. This chain's CDR3 is CATSPEGGEGWNTGELFF. The CDR3 DNA is TGTGCCACCAGCCCTGAGGGGGGTGAGGGATGGAACACCGGGGAGCTGTTTTTT.

The gene calls are TRBV20-1 and TRBJ2-7, with a possible D match to TRBD1 (6 bases). V shed 2 bases and J shed 4 bases, with 15 bases lying between them. This CDR3 contains 14 residues. The germline V gene encodes CDR1 DFQATT and CDR2 SNEGSKA (reference sequence). In DNA form, the CDR3 reads TGCAGTGCTAGACTTCCGGGACACCTTTACGAGCAGTACTTC. Its protein product is CSARLPGHLYEQYF.

This clonotype occurred once. The chain carries TRBV20-1 and TRBJ2-2; 12 bases map to TRBD2. This CDR3 region has 14 residues. CDR1 DFQATT and CDR2 SNEGSKA come from the germline V gene (reference sequence). J gave up 8 bases and V 3 bases, and 4 bases lay outside the gene matches. The CDR3 coding sequence is TGCAGTGCTAGGACTAGCGGGAGATCAGGGGAGCTGTTTTTT. Translating gives CSARTSGRSGELFF.

The gene calls are TRBV19 and TRBJ1-5; the D gene is possibly TRBD1 (5 bases). V was pared by 3 bases and J by 6 bases, with 12 bases between. The germline V gene has CDR1 LNHDA and CDR2 SQIVND (reference sequence). The CDR3 runs to 14 residues. This CDR3 reads CASSMQGGIQPQHF. The CDR3 DNA reads TGTGCCAGTAGTATGCAGGGAGGAATTCAGCCCCAGCATTTT.

The chain links TRBV10-3 to TRBJ1-1; no definite D call. Germline-derived CDR1 and CDR2 are ENHRY and SYGVKD. V lost 0 bases and J lost 8, with 13 bases in between. The CDR3 loop spans 14 amino acids. The CDR3 here is CAISESTGSGEAFF. DNA for the CDR3: TGTGCCATCAGTGAGTCGACGGGTTCAGGAGAAGCTTTCTTT.

The V call is TRBV27, the J call TRBJ1-1, with a weak D call TRBD1 (5 bases). The CDR3 is 14 amino acids. With 2 bases removed from V and 1 base from J, the gap between germline ends came to 8 bases. Germline assignment: CDR1 MNHEY and CDR2 SMNVEV (reference sequence). The CDR3 here is CASSLIGTNTEAFF. The CDR3 bases are TGTGCCAGCAGTTTAATAGGGACGAACACTGAAGCTTTCTTT.

This clonotype was recorded once. This CDR3 fails to terminate in the conserved phenylalanine or tryptophan, so it likely reflects a read error. Because the CDR3's place on the DNA is in doubt, the DNA is left out and the CDR3 is given as listed by TCRdb. The V and J genes are TRBV7-8 and TRBJ2-7; the D call TRBD1 from the table was never checked on the DNA. Germline V CDR1 and CDR2: SGHVS, FQNEAQ. 11 amino acids form the CDR3, both terminal residues included. The CDR3 loop is CASSFGQGRHL.

This sequence joins TRBV2 and TRBJ1-4; 7 nucleotides match TRBD1. CDR1 is SNHLY, CDR2 FYNNEI, per germline. Trimming at V came to 6 bases and at J to 8 bases, leaving 3 bases not matched to a gene. The CDR3 loop spans 12 amino acids. CDR3 DNA: TGTGCCAGCAGCTGGGACAGCGAAAAACTGTTTTTT. It encodes CASSWDSEKLFF.

Here the CDR3 reads CAISLGLAGGLGQETQYF. The CDR3 region has the DNA TGTGCCATCAGCCTAGGGCTAGCGGGGGGACTAGGGCAAGAGACCCAGTACTTC. V usage is TRBV10-3 and J usage is TRBJ2-5; 11 bases are a match to TRBD2. CDR3 length equals 18 residues. CDR1 is ENHRY and CDR2 is SYGVKD in the germline V gene. Trimming took 6 bases from V and 2 from J; bases not matched to a gene: 14.